These 28 T cell receptor beta chains share one sample of origin, sequenced in a study of post-analysis software for immune sequencing data. Their antigens are not known. Whole-study results and caveats: When patients were compared with controls, about 5 TRBV segments were more frequent, TRBV5-6, TRBV5-1 and TRBV20-1 among them.

The TCR beta cDNA libraries carried unique molecular identifiers. TCRdb independently ran MiXCR on the PCR reads; one entry per CDR3 protein. The profile shows about 570,000 distinct CDR3 sequences, about a third of them singletons. The material sequenced was blood. The receptors derive from a girl aged 2-17 years with multiple sclerosis.

In DNA form, the CDR3 reads TGTGCCAGCAGCGTAGTGGGGGGCTCCTACAATGAGCAGTTCTTC. This encodes CASSVVGGSYNEQFF. The chain uses TRBV9 and TRBJ2-1; D is possibly TRBD2 (6 bases). Trimming left V 0 bases short and J 0 bases short, with 7 bases between. This CDR3 spans 15 amino acids. CDR1 SGDLS and CDR2 YYNGEE come from the germline V gene.

This chain uses TRBV20-1 with TRBJ2-5, with 7 bases identical to TRBD2. This CDR3 contains 13 residues. Trimming took 5 bases from V and 0 from J; bases not matched to a gene: 3. Germline CDR1 and CDR2: DFQATT and SNEGSKA (reference sequence). This CDR3 reads CSALREYQETQYF. The CDR3 nucleotides are TGCAGTGCTCTGCGGGAGTACCAAGAGACCCAGTACTTC.

The gene calls are TRBV13 and TRBJ2-7; unclear D gene. This CDR3 has 13 amino acids. Trimming pared 5 bases from V and 2 bases from J, leaving 10 bases between. Germline values: CDR1 PRHDT, CDR2 FYEKMQ (reference sequence). CDR3 bases: TGTGCCAGCAGCATCGGACGGGCCTACGAGCAGTACTTC. Protein product: CASSIGRAYEQYF.

The chain couples TRBV12-3 or TRBV12-4 to TRBJ1-5, with TRBD1 matching over 9 bases. J was trimmed by 2 bases and V by 4 bases; bases with no gene match: 6. The length of the CDR3 is 16 residues. CDR3 sequence reads: CASSSGQGTGNQPQHF. CDR3 sequence (DNA): TGTGCCAGCAGTTCCGGACAGGGGACGGGCAATCAGCCCCAGCATTTT.

The chain carries TRBV20-1 and TRBJ1-2; possibly TRBD1 for D (5 bases). CDR3 length equals 14 residues. The germline CDR1 and CDR2 sequences are DFQATT and SNEGSKA (reference sequence). The ends were cut back, 2 bases at V and 4 bases at J, with 14 bases in the middle. CDR3 loop: CSARPPEGIYGYTF. Here the CDR3 DNA reads TGCAGTGCTAGACCACCCGAGGGGATCTATGGCTACACCTTC.

This clonotype was counted between two and nine times. V and J are TRBV29-1 and TRBJ2-7, with D possibly TRBD2 on 5 matching bases. Per germline, CDR1 SQVTM and CDR2 ANQGSEA. V was clipped by 5 bases and J by 4 bases, with 15 bases between them. CDR3 length equals 13 residues. CDR3 nucleotide sequence: TGCAGCGTTAGACCGAGGGAAGGATACGAGCAGTACTTC. This sequence encodes CSVRPREGYEQYF.

This chain links TRBV6-8 with TRBJ1-6, with a possible D match to TRBD1 (5 bases). V lost 10 bases and J 9 bases, leaving 19 bases between the germline ends. The CDR3 runs 14 residues. CDR1 is MNHGY, CDR2 SAAAGT, per germline. The CDR3 DNA reads TGTGCCAATTTAGACAGATCTGTGGGTTCACCCCTCCACTTT. Translating gives CANLDRSVGSPLHF.

The chain is built from TRBV7-9 and TRBJ2-7; D is unclear. Germline lookup yields CDR1 SEHNR and CDR2 FQNEAQ (reference sequence). The V end lost 1 base, the J end lost 11 bases, and 12 bases lay between the germline ends. The CDR3 covers 12 residues. This chain's CDR3 is CASSLEGTEKYF. For the CDR3, the DNA is TGTGCCAGCAGCTTAGAGGGTACGGAGAAGTACTTC.

The chain links TRBV3-1 to TRBJ2-7; D not certain. The ends were cut back, 1 base at V and 7 bases at J, with 8 bases in the middle. The CDR3 consists of 12 residues. The germline CDR1 and CDR2 sequences are LGHDT and YNNKEL (reference sequence). CDR3 protein: CASSQGGREQYF. The CDR3 region has the DNA TGTGCCAGCAGCCAAGGCGGTCGGGAGCAGTACTTC.

The genes are TRBV12-3 or TRBV12-4 and TRBJ1-5; no reliable D call. The V end lost 3 bases, the J end lost 3 bases, and 3 bases lay between the germline ends. The CDR3 runs to 12 residues. CDR3 in amino acids: CASSFINQPQHF. For the CDR3, the DNA is TGTGCCAGCAGTTTCATCAATCAGCCCCAGCATTTT.

The rearrangement joins TRBV6-1 to TRBJ1-2, with 7 positions matching TRBD1. The junction had 7 bases not matched to a gene; V was cut back by 5 bases and J by 4 bases. Germline V gives CDR1 MNHNS, CDR2 SASEGT. This CDR3 spans 14 amino acids. The CDR3 DNA reads as TGTGCCAGCAGTCCCACTCGGGACAGCTATGGCTACACCTTC. This encodes CASSPTRDSYGYTF.

This clonotype was seen a handful of times. The rearrangement uses TRBV5-5 and TRBJ2-1; 12 bases agree with TRBD2. CDR1 is SGHKS and CDR2 is YYEKEE in the germline V gene (reference sequence). The CDR3 length is 18 residues. J lost 6 bases, V lost 4 bases, and 14 bases had no gene match. CDR3 sequence reads: CASSRVLTSGGSSNEQFF. The CDR3 coding sequence is TGTGCCAGCAGCCGTGTTTTAACTAGCGGGGGGTCTAGCAATGAGCAGTTCTTC.

This chain joins TRBV4-2 and TRBJ1-2; D remains unclear. The ends were cut back, 0 bases at V and 7 bases at J, with 12 bases in the middle. CDR3 length: 14 amino acids. The germline CDR1 and CDR2 sequences are LGHNA and YNFKEQ. The DNA for the CDR3 is TGTGCCAGCAGCCAAGACGAAGGGTCAGGTGGCTACACCTTC. It is translated as CASSQDEGSGGYTF.

The chain is built from TRBV20-1 and TRBJ1-1, with D unclear. The germline gives CDR1 DFQATT, CDR2 SNEGSKA (reference sequence). The CDR3 has 15 residues. V gave up 0 bases and J gave up 4 bases, with 15 bases separating them. DNA of the CDR3: TGCAGTGCTAGAGACCCCCTCTTTCGTAGCACTGAAGCTTTCTTT. Translating it yields CSARDPLFRSTEAFF.

In nucleotides, the CDR3 is TGTGCCAGCGAGCTCGGAAATGCGCCGGGACTAGCCCTTAATGAGCAGTTCTTC. Protein: CASELGNAPGLALNEQFF. The chain uses TRBV12-3 or TRBV12-4 and TRBJ2-1; 9 nucleotides agree with TRBD2. The CDR3 totals 18 residues. With 8 bases clipped from V and 7 bases from J, the junction kept 21 bases outside the gene matches.

The gene calls are TRBV20-1 and TRBJ2-5; possibly TRBD2 for D (5 bases). Germline CDR1 is DFQATT and CDR2 is SNEGSKA (reference sequence). The length of the CDR3 is 17 residues. With 1 base removed from V and 2 bases from J, the gap between germline ends came to 20 bases. The CDR3 spells CSARVERTTELQETQYF. CDR3 bases: TGCAGTGCTAGAGTCGAGCGGACCACCGAATTACAAGAGACCCAGTACTTC.

This clonotype was observed at least ten times. The chain couples TRBV4-1 to TRBJ2-6; D gene unclear. This CDR3 has 15 residues. The V gene's germline CDR1 is MGHRA and CDR2 YSYEKL. V lost 1 base and J lost 0, with 4 bases in between. CDR3 in DNA: TGCGCCAGCAGCCAAGGACTCTCTGGGGCCAACGTCCTGACTTTC. It encodes CASSQGLSGANVLTF.

The chain uses TRBV18 and TRBJ2-4, with D unresolved. The germline V gene has CDR1 KGHSH and CDR2 LQKENI. The ends were cut back, 2 bases at V and 5 bases at J, with 1 base in the middle. The CDR3 has 11 amino acids. CDR3 residues: CASSPENIQYF. The CDR3, as DNA: TGTGCCAGCTCACCAGAAAACATTCAGTACTTC. Using reference TRBV18 and TRBJ2-4 for the parts outside the CDR3, the full variable domain is NAGVMQNPRHLVRRRGQEARLRCSPMKGHSHVYWYRQLPEEGLKFMVYLQKENIIDESGMPKERFSAEFPKEGPSILRIQQVVRGDSAAYFCASSPENIQYFGAGTRLSVL.

The sample holds one count of this clonotype. The chain recombines TRBV7-6 with TRBJ1-1, with TRBD1 matching over 7 bases. V shed 5 bases and J 6 bases; nucleotides not matched to a gene: 12. Germline lookup yields CDR1 SGHVS and CDR2 FNYEAQ. The CDR3 contains 15 residues. The CDR3 spells CASSQDRVWTSEAFF. DNA of the CDR3: TGTGCCAGCAGCCAAGACAGGGTGTGGACCTCTGAAGCTTTCTTT.

The rearrangement uses TRBV5-1 and TRBJ1-6; possibly TRBD1 for D (6 bases). This CDR3 has 17 amino acids. Looked up from germline, CDR1 is SGHRS and CDR2 is YFSETQ. V was clipped by 1 base and J by 7 bases, with 18 bases between them. The CDR3 region is CASSLLGAQGKNSPLHF. CDR3 nucleotide sequence: TGCGCCAGCAGCTTGTTGGGGGCCCAGGGGAAGAATTCACCCCTCCACTTT.

This clonotype was observed a handful of times. The chain carries TRBV9 and TRBJ2-5; 12 bases are shared with TRBD1. J lost 5 bases, V lost 3 bases, and 8 bases had no gene match. CDR1 is SGDLS and CDR2 is YYNGEE in the germline V gene. CDR3 size: 16 residues. DNA of the CDR3: TGTGCCAGCAGCGCTACCGGGACAGGGGGCCTCGAGACCCAGTACTTC. Its protein is CASSATGTGGLETQYF.

This clonotype was detected many times. V is TRBV7-2 and J is TRBJ2-3; possible D gene TRBD2, 6 bases. Germline-derived CDR1 and CDR2 are SGHTA and FQGNSA. CDR3 length: 14 residues. V lost 4 bases and J lost 5, with 13 bases in between. DNA for the CDR3: TGTGCCAGCAGCTACCGGGTGGGGGGAGATACGCAGTATTTT. It encodes CASSYRVGGDTQYF.

CDR3 loop: CASSPLLVTYNEQFF. The CDR3 bases are TGTGCCAGCAGTCCTCTTTTGGTCACCTACAATGAGCAGTTCTTC. The chain combines TRBV28 with TRBJ2-1, with no clear D. This CDR3 is 15 amino acids long. V was shortened by 5 bases and J by 2 bases, with 13 bases between the two germline ends. Germline V CDR1 and CDR2: MDHEN, SYDVKM.

This clonotype came up a few times. This rearrangement joins TRBV5-1 to TRBJ1-1; 8 positions agree with TRBD1. Germline V CDR1 and CDR2: SGHRS, YFSETQ. With 4 bases clipped from V and 1 base from J, the junction kept 3 bases outside the gene matches. The CDR3 is made up of 14 amino acids. The CDR3 sequence is CASSQTGANTEAFF. The DNA of the CDR3 is TGCGCCAGCAGCCAGACAGGGGCGAACACTGAAGCTTTCTTT. Combining the CDR3 with reference TRBV5-1 and TRBJ1-1 gives the whole variable domain KAGVTQTPRYLIKTRGQQVTLSCSPISGHRSVSWYQQTPGQGLQFLFEYFSETQRNKGNFPGRFSGRQFSNSRSEMNVSTLELGDSALYLCASSQTGANTEAFFGQGTRLTVV.

This clonotype came up a few times. The V call is TRBV4-1, the J call TRBJ2-2, with 7 bases lining up with TRBD1. The CDR3 is 14 residues long. The V gene end was trimmed by 3 bases and the J gene end by 4 bases; junction bases not matched to a gene: 2. Germline assignment: CDR1 MGHRA and CDR2 YSYEKL. The CDR3 DNA is TGCGCCAGCAGCCAGACAGGGTCCACCGGGGAGCTGTTTTTT. Translating it yields CASSQTGSTGELFF.

This clonotype was detected only a few times. V gene TRBV11-2 combines with J gene TRBJ2-7, with D possibly matching TRBD2 (6 bases). CDR1 SGHAT and CDR2 FQNNGV come from the germline V gene. V was pared by 6 bases and J by 6 bases, with 18 bases between. The CDR3 loop spans 14 amino acids. CDR3 DNA sequence: TGTGCCAGCAGACGTACCGGGACTTCCCTCGAGCAGTACTTC. Translating gives CASRRTGTSLEQYF.

There are many counts of this clonotype. The chain joins TRBV7-2 to TRBJ1-5; no firm D call. The V gene's germline CDR1 is SGHTA and CDR2 FQGNSA. The CDR3 totals 13 residues. Trimming shortened V by 3 bases and J by 3 bases, and 6 bases separated the two germline ends. Here the CDR3 DNA reads TGTGCCAGCAGCTTGATTGACAATCAGCCCCAGCATTTT. Its translation is CASSLIDNQPQHF.

The V gene is TRBV7-2, the J gene TRBJ2-1, with D possibly being TRBD2 (5 bases). The ends were cut back, 4 bases at V and 3 bases at J, with 10 bases in the middle. This CDR3 has 14 residues. The V gene's germline CDR1 is SGHTA and CDR2 FQGNSA. The CDR3 DNA is TGTGCCAGCAGCTCGGGGAACCTCTACAATGAGCAGTTCTTC. It translates to CASSSGNLYNEQFF.